This T cell receptor beta chain stems from a study of T cell repertoires in ileal Crohn's disease. Study-level information: About half received postoperative treatment, about a dozen with thiopurines and under 20 anti-TNF.

The CDR3 extends over 16 amino acids. The germline V gene has CDR1 MNHEY and CDR2 SMNVEV (reference sequence). Time point given: proximal margin of the surgical specimen (macroscopically non-inflamed). Findings of the study overall: Clonal expansions were more frequent in active smokers than non-smokers at surgery.

As to this clone: Its specificity is unknown.

Some clones are missing from TCRdb's copy, which holds only in-frame ones; the method was immunoSEQ multiplex PCR. The table has 4,000 to 6,000 clones, over 75% seen once. The sequenced material came from ileal tissue. The origin of this receptor is an adult with Crohn's disease. V and J are TRBV27 and TRBJ1-1, with 11 positions matching TRBD1. The CDR3 DNA sequence: TGTGCTACCAGTCGTGTTCCCGGGACAGGGGGCACTGAAGCTTTCTTT. This translates into CATSRVPGTGGTEAFF.